Below are 28 T cell receptor beta chains sequenced from a single sample in a study of T cells in Graves' hyperthyroidism and ophthalmopathy. It was RNA transcripts that yielded the amplified TCR beta CDR3 regions. The primer set for the first-round RT-PCR of the TCR CDR3 was HTBI. Each CDR3 protein is one row after TCRdb ran MiXCR on the multiplex PCR reads. The table has around 700,000 distinct CDR3 sequences, about 17% seen once. The specimen sequenced was blood. All receptors derive from a woman aged 45-65 years with Graves' hyperthyroidism that later progressed to Graves' ophthalmopathy.

V usage is TRBV6-1 and J usage is TRBJ2-2; possible D gene TRBD2, 5 bases. V was trimmed by 4 bases and J by 1 base, leaving 7 bases between them. This CDR3 has 14 amino acids. The V gene's germline CDR1 is MNHNS and CDR2 SASEGT. This CDR3 reads CASSADWNTGELFF. CDR3 coding DNA: TGTGCCAGCAGTGCGGACTGGAACACCGGGGAGCTGTTTTTT.

J is TRBJ2-7 and V is TRBV20-1; D not certain. The CDR3 sequence is 14 residues long. CDR1 is DFQATT and CDR2 is SNEGSKA in the germline V gene (reference sequence). Trimming took 4 bases from V and 2 from J, leaving 15 bases between them. CDR3 coding DNA: TGCAGTGCTACCCCGAAGGAGCAAACCTACGAGCAGTACTTC. Translation: CSATPKEQTYEQYF.

V gene TRBV3-1 combines with J gene TRBJ2-5; tentatively, D is TRBD1 (5 bases). Germline values: CDR1 LGHDT, CDR2 YNNKEL (reference sequence). V was pared by 7 bases and J by 2 bases, with 11 bases between. CDR3 length: 13 residues. The CDR3 is CASTGQGQETQYF. For the CDR3, the DNA is TGTGCCAGCACAGGACAAGGACAAGAGACCCAGTACTTC.

The rearrangement uses TRBV6-1 and TRBJ2-7, with no clear D. V shed 3 bases and J shed 2 bases, with 8 bases lying between them. This CDR3 contains 13 residues. Looked up from germline, CDR1 is MNHNS and CDR2 is SASEGT. CDR3 DNA: TGTGCCAGCAGTGAGGGCTTACCCTACGAGCAGTACTTC. It specifies CASSEGLPYEQYF.

This clonotype showed up just a few times. V is TRBV27 and J is TRBJ1-4; a possible D gene is TRBD1 (6 bases). The germline V gene has CDR1 MNHEY and CDR2 SMNVEV (reference sequence). V was pared by 1 base and J by 0 bases, with 9 bases between. The CDR3 covers 16 residues. CDR3 DNA: TGTGCCAGCAGTTTATGGGAGGGGGCAACTAATGAAAAACTGTTTTTT. Protein sequence: CASSLWEGATNEKLFF.

Details on this clonotype: A read error may explain this, as a much larger clone is one base away. The CDR3 loop reads CASGVSTGGADTEAFF. The CDR3 bases are TGTGCCAGCGGCGTATCTACAGGGGGCGCGGACACTGAAGCTTTCTTT. V gene TRBV9 combines with J gene TRBJ1-1, with TRBD1 matching 9 bases. Germline-derived CDR1 and CDR2 are SGDLS and YYNGEE. CDR3 length equals 16 residues.

Worth noting for this clonotype: This may be a read error, as it is one base from a much larger clone. The chain is built from TRBV5-1 and TRBJ1-2; D may be TRBD1 (5 bases). The V end lost 0 bases, the J end lost 3 bases, and 12 bases lay between the germline ends. This CDR3 is 15 amino acids long. Germline loops: CDR1 SGHRS, CDR2 YFSETQ. CDR3 bases: TGCGCCAGCAGCTTGGGGCGGGGCTGGGACTATGGCTACACCTTC. Translating gives CASSLGRGWDYGYTF.

The chain uses TRBV19 and TRBJ2-5, with TRBD1 as a possible D gene (6 bases). Trimming shortened V by 7 bases and J by 4 bases, and 16 bases separated the two germline ends. From germline, CDR1 is LNHDA and CDR2 SQIVND (reference sequence). This CDR3 contains 14 residues. CDR3 protein: CASTPGGYPETQYF. CDR3 DNA sequence: TGTGCCAGTACCCCTGGGGGCTATCCAGAGACCCAGTACTTC.

CDR3 amino acids: CASSDTGQGLYGYTF. In DNA, the CDR3 is TGTGCCAGCAGTGACACCGGACAGGGACTATATGGCTACACCTTC. This rearrangement joins TRBV6-1 to TRBJ1-2; TRBD1 aligns across 8 bases. Unmatched junction bases numbered 8, after V lost 3 bases and J lost 5 bases. Germline V gene sequence: CDR1 MNHNS, CDR2 SASEGT. The length of the CDR3 is 15 residues.

This sequence joins TRBV27 and TRBJ2-7, with D uncertain. Germline lookup yields CDR1 MNHEY and CDR2 SMNVEV (reference sequence). V was clipped by 6 bases and J by 5 bases, with 14 bases between them. There are 13 residues in the CDR3. The CDR3, as DNA: TGTGCCAGCAGCCCAACGCTTCTCCACGAGCAGTACTTC. Its translation: CASSPTLLHEQYF.

The sample holds a few counts of this clonotype. The chain links TRBV19 to TRBJ1-5; the D is unclear. The germline CDR1 and CDR2 sequences are LNHDA and SQIVND (reference sequence). The germline V and J ends were trimmed by 5 bases and 7 bases, with 12 bases remaining between them. The CDR3 spans 13 residues. In DNA form, the CDR3 reads TGTGCCAGTAGTGGAGGGTCGAAGCAGCCCCAGCATTTT. Translation: CASSGGSKQPQHF.

V is TRBV27 and J is TRBJ2-7; no firm D call. Trimming took off 3 bases at V and 7 bases at J, with 7 bases between the two ends. The CDR3 totals 11 residues. From germline, CDR1 is MNHEY and CDR2 SMNVEV (reference sequence). CDR3 sequence (DNA): TGTGCCAGCAGTTTCCTGGGGGAGCAGTACTTC. Translated: CASSFLGEQYF.

This clonotype was found many times. V gene TRBV5-5 combines with J gene TRBJ1-1; no clear D. The CDR3 covers 14 residues. Germline CDR1 reads SGHKS; CDR2 reads YYEKEE (reference sequence). Trimming stripped 1 base from V and 1 base from J, with 8 bases between. The CDR3 region has the DNA TGTGCCAGCAGCTTGTCACAGAGGAACACTGAAGCTTTCTTT. As protein: CASSLSQRNTEAFF.

The chain joins TRBV18 to TRBJ2-1, with 8 bases identical to TRBD1. The CDR3 covers 16 residues. CDR1 is KGHSH and CDR2 is LQKENI in the germline V gene. The V segment lost 6 bases and the J segment 4 bases; nucleotides outside the gene matches: 11. CDR3 region: CASSPDRAHFYNEQFF. The CDR3 DNA follows: TGTGCCAGCTCTCCGGACAGGGCACACTTTTACAATGAGCAGTTCTTC.

The rearrangement uses TRBV6-1 and TRBJ2-7; D might be TRBD2 (5 bases). The CDR3 covers 14 residues. The germline V gene encodes CDR1 MNHNS and CDR2 SASEGT. V was pared by 6 bases and J by 2 bases, with 14 bases between. The CDR3 DNA sequence: TGTGCCAGCAGGACCCGGGGAGCCGCCTACGAGCAGTACTTC. Translated: CASRTRGAAYEQYF.

This clonotype was counted only a few times. CDR3 DNA: TGTGCCAGCAGCCAAGGAGGCCAGGGGGCAGATACGCAGTATTTT. It codes for CASSQGGQGADTQYF. The chain couples TRBV3-1 to TRBJ2-3, with 7 bases that match TRBD1. Germline loops: CDR1 LGHDT, CDR2 YNNKEL (reference sequence). The CDR3 totals 15 residues. J gave up 4 bases and V 1 base, and 5 bases lay outside the gene matches.

The chain is built from TRBV7-2 and TRBJ1-6, with no clear D. The germline V and J ends were trimmed by 0 bases and 14 bases, with 11 bases remaining between them. The CDR3 consists of 13 residues. Germline values: CDR1 SGHTA, CDR2 FQGNSA. CDR3 sequence reads: CASSLAATQTLHF. DNA for the CDR3: TGTGCCAGCAGCTTAGCTGCTACTCAGACCCTCCACTTT.

This clonotype occurred many times. V and J are TRBV11-2 and TRBJ2-7; D gene ambiguous. The CDR3 sequence is 16 residues long. The germline V gene has CDR1 SGHAT and CDR2 FQNNGV. The V end lost 4 bases, the J end lost 2 bases, and 18 bases lay between the germline ends. DNA of the CDR3: TGTGCCAGCAGCTCTTGGAGTCTCAGTACCCCCTACGAGCAGTACTTC. Amino acid sequence: CASSSWSLSTPYEQYF.

The table lists this clonotype with many counts. This chain uses TRBV20-1 with TRBJ1-5; weak D call: TRBD1 (5 bases). The CDR3 length is 13 residues. Germline V gene lookup returns CDR1 DFQATT and CDR2 SNEGSKA (reference sequence). V lost 6 bases, J lost 7 bases, and 16 bases lay in between. CDR3 protein: CSAGQTWGQPQHF. The CDR3 DNA reads TGCAGTGCCGGCCAAACCTGGGGCCAGCCCCAGCATTTT.

V usage is TRBV5-8 and J usage is TRBJ2-3; 9 positions match TRBD2. With V trimmed by 0 bases and J by 2 bases, 10 bases remained unmatched. This CDR3 has 18 amino acids. Germline V gene sequence: CDR1 SGHTS, CDR2 YDEGEE. The CDR3: CASSLGGSTSGTTDTQYF. As DNA, the CDR3 is TGTGCCAGCAGCTTGGGGGGATCGACTAGCGGAACCACAGATACGCAGTATTTT.

The V call is TRBV4-1, the J call TRBJ2-5; D is possibly TRBD2 (5 bases). This CDR3 is built from 15 residues. From germline, CDR1 is MGHRA and CDR2 YSYEKL. V was clipped by 4 bases and J by 1 base, with 13 bases between them. CDR3 bases: TGCGCCAGCAGCCTTACGGACTGGCCCCAAGAGACCCAGTACTTC. It translates to CASSLTDWPQETQYF.

The chain is built from TRBV5-6 and TRBJ1-1; 9 positions match TRBD1. Germline V gene data show CDR1 as SGHDT and CDR2 as YYEEEE. Trimming took 2 bases from V and 10 from J; bases not matched to a gene: 9. CDR3 length: 14 amino acids. Here the CDR3 reads CASSFPGTGTRAFF. As DNA, the CDR3 is TGTGCCAGCAGCTTTCCCGGGACAGGGACCAGAGCTTTCTTT. The full variable domain, with the rest looked up from reference TRBV5-6 and TRBJ1-1, is DAGVTQSPTHLIKTRGQQVTLRCSPKSGHDTVSWYQQALGQGPQFIFQYYEEEERQRGNFPDRFSGHQFPNYSSELNVNALLLGDSALYLCASSFPGTGTRAFFGQGTRLTVV.

The chain couples TRBV6-5 to TRBJ1-2; no firm D call. The germline gives CDR1 MNHEY, CDR2 SVGAGI. This CDR3 comprises 14 residues. V dropped 2 bases and J dropped 3 bases, with 10 bases sitting between them. The DNA for the CDR3 is TGTGCCAGCAGTTACGTCGGGGTTGACTATGGCTACACCTTC. It is translated as CASSYVGVDYGYTF.

This clonotype was seen at least ten times. CDR3: CASSPGGPGTDTQYF. In nucleotides, the CDR3 is TGTGCCAGCAGCCCCGGGGGGCCAGGAACAGATACGCAGTATTTT. This chain joins TRBV11-2 and TRBJ2-3; weak D call: TRBD2 (7 bases). This CDR3 region has 15 residues. V was trimmed by 5 bases and J by 3 bases, leaving 15 bases between them. Germline assignment: CDR1 SGHAT and CDR2 FQNNGV. The full variable domain, in which reference TRBV11-2 and TRBJ2-3 provide the parts outside the CDR3, is EAGVAQSPRYKIIEKRQSVAFWCNPISGHATLYWYQQILGQGPKLLIQFQNNGVVDDSQLPKDRFSAERLKGVDSTLKIQPAKLEDSAVYLCASSPGGPGTDTQYFGPGTRLTVL.

This clonotype was seen at least ten times. This CDR3 is CAWRGDEKGGTDTQYF. CDR3 coding DNA: TGTGCCTGGAGAGGGGACGAGAAGGGTGGTACAGATACGCAGTATTTT. V is TRBV30 and J is TRBJ2-3, with D perhaps given as TRBD1 or TRBD2 (5 bases each). The CDR3 has 16 amino acids. The germline CDR1 and CDR2 sequences are GTSNPN and SVGIG (reference sequence). Trimming cost V 3 bases and J 3 bases, with 19 bases left between them.

This chain links TRBV27 with TRBJ1-5; unclear D gene. Germline V gives CDR1 MNHEY, CDR2 SMNVEV (reference sequence). V was trimmed by 5 bases and J by 1 base, leaving 12 bases between them. The CDR3 has 15 amino acids. The CDR3 sequence is CASSIRIASNQPQHF. The CDR3 region has the DNA TGTGCCAGCAGTATTCGGATCGCGAGCAATCAGCCCCAGCATTTT.

This clonotype was seen a few times. V and J are TRBV7-9 and TRBJ1-1, with 8 bases matching TRBD1. The CDR3 length is 16 residues. Germline CDR1 and CDR2: SEHNR and FQNEAQ (reference sequence). Trimming took 5 bases from V and 7 from J; bases not matched to a gene: 15. Written as DNA, the CDR3 is TGTGCCAGCAGCCCAGACACCAGGGGGCCGGCAGGTGAAGCTTTCTTT. Protein sequence: CASSPDTRGPAGEAFF.

The V gene is TRBV5-1, the J gene TRBJ2-1; the match to TRBD1 covers 10 bases. Unmatched junction bases numbered 5, after V lost 4 bases and J lost 10 bases. This CDR3 spans 13 amino acids. The germline CDR1 and CDR2 sequences are SGHRS and YFSETQ. The CDR3 protein is CASSLMTGGEQFF. The CDR3 bases are TGCGCCAGCAGCCTCATGACAGGGGGCGAGCAGTTCTTC.